Presented here are 29 T cell receptor beta chains from one specimen sequenced in a study of T cell clonality in common variable immunodeficiency. Method: immunoSEQ multiplex PCR; TCRdb's copy keeps in-frame clones and lacks some. The repertoire consists of around 50,000 clones, none detected only once. Sequencing was done on a sample of peripheral blood mononuclear cells. The source of these receptors is a person aged 18-70 years in good health.

This clone was seen repeatedly, ten times or more. The CDR3 end falls 3 residues outside the read, so it is completed with the germline J gene. The chain employs TRBV20-1 and TRBJ2-7; TRBD2 aligns across 10 bases. CDR1 is DFQATT and CDR2 is SNEGSKA in the germline V gene (reference sequence). The CDR3 runs 14 residues. The junction had 3 bases not matched to a gene; V was cut back by 2 bases and J by 2 bases. The part of the CDR3 DNA that was read is TGCAGTGCTAGACCAGCGGGAGGGCCCTACGAG. This sequence encodes CSARPAGGPYE. The whole CDR3 protein is CSARPAGGPYEQYF.

This clone was picked up many times. Read coverage stops 3 residues before the CDR3 terminus; the germline J gene supplies the remainder. This rearrangement joins TRBV20-1 to TRBJ1-6, with D maybe TRBD1 (5 bases). CDR1 DFQATT and CDR2 SNEGSKA come from the germline V gene (reference sequence). The CDR3 totals 16 residues. Trimming stripped 2 bases from V and 5 bases from J, with 16 bases between. CDR3 protein: CSARSQTEGDNSPLHF. The CDR3 bases that were read are TGCAGTGCTAGATCCCAGACAGAGGGTGATAATTCACCC.

This clone was recorded many times. Read data end 3 residues before the CDR3 end; the end is taken from the germline J gene. This chain joins TRBV5-1 and TRBJ2-7; 12 bases match TRBD2. The V segment lost 0 bases and the J segment 5 bases; nucleotides outside the gene matches: 3. The CDR3 loop spans 15 amino acids. The germline CDR1 and CDR2 sequences are SGHRS and YFSETQ. CDR3 residues: CASSLVLAGGDEQYF. CDR3 bases read: TGCGCCAGCAGCTTGGTCCTAGCGGGAGGGGACGAG.

This clone was picked up many times. The sequenced fragment ends 3 residues before the CDR3 boundary, so the rest is inferred from the germline J gene. The chain carries TRBV6-2 or TRBV6-3 and TRBJ2-3; D perhaps matches TRBD2 (5 bases). Germline V gives CDR1 MNHEY, CDR2 SVGEGT. This CDR3 comprises 16 residues. V lost 2 bases, J lost 1 base, and 13 bases lay in between. The CDR3 here is CASSYHHTRGTDTQYF. The sequenced part of the CDR3 DNA is TGTGCCAGCAGTTACCATCATACTAGGGGCACAGATACG.

This clone was observed at least ten times. Partial CDR3 DNA: TGTGCCACGTATCCTCCAGGGTTGAACACTGAA. Protein sequence: CATYPPGLNTE. The CDR3, in full, reads CATYPPGLNTEAFF. The chain combines TRBV19 with TRBJ1-1, with D possibly TRBD1 on 5 matching bases. The read ends 3 residues early relative to the CDR3; the germline J gene fills the gap. From germline, CDR1 is LNHDA and CDR2 SQIVND (reference sequence). Trimming cost V 10 bases and J 0 bases, with 15 bases left between them. CDR3 length equals 14 residues.

This clone was recorded at least ten times. The DNA ends 3 residues before the CDR3 does, and the rest of the CDR3 is filled in from the germline J gene. The chain has TRBV6-2 or TRBV6-3 and TRBJ2-4; TRBD2 might be the D (6 bases). The CDR3 extends over 13 amino acids. Trimming left V 5 bases short and J 8 bases short, with 13 bases between. The germline V gene has CDR1 MNHEY and CDR2 SVGEGT. Incomplete CDR3 DNA: TGTGCCAGCAGTCGACTAGAGAGGGACATT. This codes for CASSRLERDI. The full-length CDR3 reads as CASSRLERDIQYF.

This clone was detected ten times or more. The observed sequence ends 3 residues before the CDR3 terminus, with the missing tail filled in from the germline J gene. V and J are TRBV2 and TRBJ2-7; 10 bases line up with TRBD2. The CDR3 has 15 amino acids. Germline V gene data show CDR1 as SNHLY and CDR2 as FYNNEI. With V trimmed by 2 bases and J by 4 bases, 5 bases remained unmatched. CDR3 DNA, as far as it was read: TGTGCCAGCAGTGAATCTAGCGGGGGATATTACGAG. Its translation: CASSESSGGYYE. The CDR3 in full is CASSESSGGYYEQYF. The full variable domain, its missing parts supplied by reference TRBV2 and TRBJ2-7, is EPEVTQTPSHQVTQMGQEVILRCVPISNHLYFYWYRQILGQKVEFLVSFYNNEISEKSEIFDDQFSVERPDGSNFTLKIRSTKLEDSAMYFCASSESSGGYYEQYFGPGTRLTVT.

This clone has a count of ten or more. The read finishes 3 residues shy of the CDR3 end, and the germline J gene is used to complete it. The chain is built from TRBV6-4 and TRBJ1-1; 8 nucleotides agree with TRBD1. The V and J ends lost 5 bases and 1 base, in that order; junction bases with no gene match: 3. This CDR3 comprises 14 residues. Germline-derived CDR1 and CDR2 are MRHNA and SNTAGT. The part of the CDR3 DNA that was read is TGTGCCAGCAGTATCGACAGGGGGAACACTGAA. It specifies CASSIDRGNTE. The full CDR3 reads CASSIDRGNTEAFF.

This clone was recorded at least ten times. The read falls 3 residues short of the CDR3 end, and the missing part is taken from the germline J gene. The V call is TRBV7-6, the J call TRBJ2-6; D unclear. CDR3 length: 13 residues. The V gene's germline CDR1 is SGHVS and CDR2 FNYEAQ. With 6 bases removed from V and 4 bases from J, the gap between germline ends came to 7 bases. CDR3 DNA, as far as it was read: TGTGCCAGCAGTTTCGGGGGGGCCAACGTC. Amino acids: CASSFGGANV. The whole CDR3 protein reads CASSFGGANVLTF.

This clone was picked up many times. The DNA ends 3 residues before the CDR3 does, and the rest of the CDR3 is filled in from the germline J gene. The chain uses TRBV6-1 and TRBJ2-2; D may be TRBD1 (5 bases). The CDR3 extends over 16 amino acids. The ends were cut back, 1 base at V and 1 base at J, with 10 bases in the middle. Germline V gives CDR1 MNHNS, CDR2 SASEGT. CDR3: CASSEGLGLNTGELFF. CDR3 bases read: TGTGCCAGCAGTGAAGGGCTGGGGCTGAACACCGGGGAG.

This clone came up many times. The read is 3 residues too short to cover the CDR3 end, so that end is filled in from the germline J gene. The V call is TRBV20-1, the J call TRBJ1-1, with 8 bases that match TRBD1. Germline V lookup: CDR1 DFQATT, CDR2 SNEGSKA (reference sequence). The CDR3 runs to 14 residues. With 6 bases clipped from V and 0 bases from J, the junction kept 6 bases outside the gene matches. Here the CDR3 reads CSAVGDRLNTEAFF. The CDR3 bases that were read are TGCAGTGCCGTGGGGGACAGGCTGAACACTGAA.

Ten or more counts support this clone. Here the CDR3 reads CASSELPTGTAYYGYTF. The part of the CDR3 DNA that was read is TGTGCCAGCAGTGAATTACCAACCGGGACAGCTTACTATGGC. The chain combines TRBV6-1 with TRBJ1-2; 7 bases are shared with TRBD1. Sequencing ends 3 residues short of the CDR3 end; the germline J gene provides the rest. CDR3 length: 17 amino acids. Germline CDR1 MNHNS, CDR2 SASEGT. Trimming at V came to 2 bases and at J to 3 bases, leaving 12 bases not matched to a gene.

This clone was detected ten times or more. The read falls 3 residues short of the CDR3 end, and the missing part is taken from the germline J gene. V usage is TRBV29-1 and J usage is TRBJ2-5, with 13 bases fitting TRBD2. The CDR3 loop spans 14 amino acids. The trim removed 6 bases at V and 5 bases at J, leaving 6 bases unmatched. The V gene's germline CDR1 is SQVTM and CDR2 ANQGSEA. The chain's CDR3 is CSVRLAGGRETQYF. CDR3 DNA, as far as it was read: TGCAGCGTGCGACTAGCGGGAGGCCGGGAGACC.

At least ten counts were recorded for this clone. This CDR3 reads CSANLRGLSPLHF. Partial CDR3 DNA: TGCAGTGCAAACCTCAGGGGGCTGTCACCC. The chain links TRBV20-1 to TRBJ1-6, with 8 bases identical to TRBD1. Sequencing ends 3 residues short of the CDR3 end; the germline J gene provides the rest. The CDR3 spans 13 residues. V shed 6 bases and J 10 bases; nucleotides not matched to a gene: 8. Germline loops: CDR1 DFQATT, CDR2 SNEGSKA (reference sequence).

This clone was observed many times. The sequence runs out 3 residues before the end of the CDR3; the remainder is reconstructed from the germline J gene. The V call is TRBV28, the J call TRBJ2-1; 11 bases map to TRBD2. The ends lost 4 bases at V and 0 bases at J; junction bases unmatched: 8. The length of the CDR3 is 18 residues. Germline assignment: CDR1 MDHEN and CDR2 SYDVKM. CDR3 bases read: TGTGCCAGCAGTTCCGGGACTAGCGGCTATTTCTCCTACAATGAG. Its translation: CASSSGTSGYFSYNE. The full CDR3 sequence reads CASSSGTSGYFSYNEQFF.

This clone was detected many times. The CDR3 extends 3 residues past the end of the read, so its final part is completed from the germline J gene. V usage is TRBV10-3 and J usage is TRBJ1-5; 9 bases map to TRBD1. The germline CDR1 and CDR2 sequences are ENHRY and SYGVKD. This CDR3 has 15 amino acids. V gave up 2 bases and J gave up 3 bases; unmatched junction bases: 2. CDR3 region: CAISEGTGTNQPQHF. CDR3 bases read: TGTGCCATCAGTGAGGGGACAGGGACCAATCAGCCC.

This clone was observed many times. The read halts 3 residues ahead of the CDR3 end, with the missing end drawn from the germline J gene. This sequence joins TRBV20-1 and TRBJ1-6; maybe TRBD1 (5 bases). This CDR3 region has 15 residues. The V end lost 0 bases, the J end lost 5 bases, and 11 bases lay between the germline ends. Germline V gene data show CDR1 as DFQATT and CDR2 as SNEGSKA (reference sequence). This CDR3 reads CSAREGGRNNSPLHF. The CDR3 bases that were read are TGCAGTGCTAGAGAGGGGGGACGGAATAATTCACCC.

The table lists this clone with many counts. The read halts 3 residues ahead of the CDR3 end, with the missing end drawn from the germline J gene. This chain joins TRBV14 and TRBJ2-5; 10 bases line up with TRBD2. The CDR3 runs 15 residues. The germline gives CDR1 SGHDN, CDR2 FVKESK. Trimming at V came to 2 bases and at J to 5 bases, leaving 5 bases not matched to a gene. CDR3 DNA, as far as it was read: TGTGCCAGCAGCCAAATTACTAGCGGGATGGAGACC. Its protein is CASSQITSGMET. The CDR3 in full is CASSQITSGMETQYF.

The sample holds many counts of this clone. The read terminates 3 residues before the CDR3 end, so the remaining end is supplied by the germline J gene. This chain links TRBV5-1 with TRBJ1-1; no clear D gene. The CDR3 contains 15 residues. Germline CDR1 reads SGHRS; CDR2 reads YFSETQ. V was cut by 0 bases and J by 1 base, with 10 bases left in between. The CDR3 protein is CASSLVEGENTEAFF. CDR3 DNA, as far as it was read: TGCGCCAGCAGCTTGGTGGAGGGCGAGAACACTGAA.

This clone was counted at least ten times. The CDR3 end lies 3 residues beyond the end of the read and is filled in from the germline J gene. V and J are TRBV5-5 and TRBJ2-3; maybe TRBD2 (6 bases). Germline V lookup: CDR1 SGHKS, CDR2 YYEKEE (reference sequence). Trimming took 0 bases from V and 0 from J, leaving 8 bases between them. CDR3 length: 15 amino acids. The CDR3 here is CASSLGSGSTDTQYF. The DNA read from the CDR3 is TGTGCCAGCAGCTTGGGCAGCGGGAGCACAGATACG.

This clone was seen many times. The CDR3 goes on 3 residues after the read ends, and that part is filled in from the germline J gene. V gene TRBV2 combines with J gene TRBJ2-7; D perhaps matches TRBD2 (5 bases). Germline V gives CDR1 SNHLY, CDR2 FYNNEI. V was shortened by 4 bases and J by 0 bases, with 7 bases between the two germline ends. This CDR3 has 13 residues. Here the CDR3 reads CASSGTPSYEQYF. CDR3 DNA (partial): TGTGCCAGCAGTGGGACTCCCTCCTACGAG.

In this sample, this clone turned up a few times. The observed sequence ends 3 residues before the CDR3 terminus, with the missing tail filled in from the germline J gene. V gene TRBV20-1 combines with J gene TRBJ2-5, with a weak D call TRBD1 (5 bases). The V gene's germline CDR1 is DFQATT and CDR2 SNEGSKA (reference sequence). CDR3 length: 12 amino acids. V gave up 2 bases and J gave up 1 base, with 5 bases separating them. CDR3 sequence reads: CSARQGQETQYF. Partial CDR3 DNA: TGCAGTGCTAGACAGGGCCAAGAGACC.

This clone was seen ten or more times. The read is 3 residues too short to cover the CDR3 end, so that end is filled in from the germline J gene. The chain links TRBV30 to TRBJ1-1, with TRBD1 matching over 9 bases. The germline CDR1 and CDR2 sequences are GTSNPN and SVGIG (reference sequence). With V trimmed by 8 bases and J by 1 base, 14 bases remained unmatched. The CDR3 is made up of 16 amino acids. The part of the CDR3 DNA that was read is TGTGCCCGAACTCAGACCTGGGGACAGGGGAACACTGAA. It specifies CARTQTWGQGNTE. The full CDR3 protein is CARTQTWGQGNTEAFF.

This clone was detected ten times or more. From the germline J gene comes the end of the CDR3, since the read stops 3 residues before it. J is TRBJ2-7 and V is TRBV23-1; D might be TRBD2 (6 bases). TRBV23-1 is treated as an ORF (open reading frame) with a function not yet certain. The CDR3 is 12 residues long. V was pared by 11 bases and J by 1 base, with 12 bases between. CDR3 residues: CAGWGLSYEQYF. CDR3 bases read: TGCGCCGGGTGGGGACTTTCCTACGAG.

In this sample, this clone turned up many times. The read halts 3 residues ahead of the CDR3 end, with the missing end drawn from the germline J gene. The chain joins TRBV5-1 to TRBJ1-6, with D perhaps matching TRBD1 (5 bases). The CDR3 length is 13 residues. V lost 6 bases and J lost 7, with 11 bases in between. Germline V lookup: CDR1 SGHRS, CDR2 YFSETQ. CDR3 sequence reads: CASNTGGNSPLHF. CDR3 DNA (partial): TGCGCCAGCAACACTGGGGGGAATTCACCC.

In its sample, this clone was seen many times. From the germline J gene comes the end of the CDR3, since the read stops 3 residues before it. The rearrangement uses TRBV28 and TRBJ2-2; 13 nucleotides agree with TRBD2. Germline assignment: CDR1 MDHEN and CDR2 SYDVKM. Trimming removed 6 bases from V and 0 bases from J; junction bases left unmatched: 7. This CDR3 has 18 residues. The part of the CDR3 DNA that was read is TGTGCCAGCAGGGTGACTAGCGGGGGGACTACGAACACCGGGGAG. Its protein is CASRVTSGGTTNTGE. The complete CDR3 sequence is CASRVTSGGTTNTGELFF.

This clone has ten or more counts. The read terminates 3 residues ahead of where the CDR3 ends, so the germline J gene completes it. The rearrangement links TRBV19 to TRBJ2-5; no firm D call. V lost 3 bases and J 2 bases, leaving 7 bases between the germline ends. The CDR3 runs 13 residues. The germline V gene has CDR1 LNHDA and CDR2 SQIVND (reference sequence). This CDR3 reads CASSIIGQETQYF. The part of the CDR3 DNA that was read is TGTGCCAGTAGTATTATCGGTCAAGAGACC.

This clone was detected ten times or more. Read coverage stops 3 residues before the CDR3 terminus; the germline J gene supplies the remainder. The genes are TRBV20-1 and TRBJ2-7; 7 bases are shared with TRBD1. The V gene end was trimmed by 6 bases and the J gene end by 3 bases; junction bases not matched to a gene: 11. This CDR3 has 14 amino acids. Germline assignment: CDR1 DFQATT and CDR2 SNEGSKA (reference sequence). The sequenced part of the CDR3 DNA is TGCAGTGCGGTCCGGACAGGCTTGAGCTACGAG. It yields the protein CSAVRTGLSYE. The whole CDR3 region reads CSAVRTGLSYEQYF.

This clone was observed at least ten times. Read data end 3 residues before the CDR3 end; the end is taken from the germline J gene. The chain recombines TRBV7-8 with TRBJ2-1; D remains ambiguous. CDR1 and CDR2 from the germline V gene are SGHVS and FQNEAQ. This CDR3 is 12 amino acids long. V shed 1 base and J shed 5 bases, with 3 bases lying between them. The CDR3 spells CASSLVNNEQFF. CDR3 DNA (partial): TGTGCCAGCAGCTTAGTAAACAATGAG.